This T cell receptor (beta chain) was retrieved from a study of CD8+ T cells in alopecia areata. General observations from the study: Lesional scalp displayed greater clonality than normal scalp, most notably in alopecia totalis/universalis. Normal-skin resident alphabeta T cells also appear among scalp sample sequences.

Sequencing used cDNA as its template, made by extracting RNA and reverse transcribing it. Sequencing was performed with immunoSEQ multiplex PCR; in TCRdb, only in-frame clones are kept and a portion is missing. The table lists 250,000 or so clones, no singletons, with 1.2% in the top ten. This clone was seen a handful of times. What it binds is not known. Gene labels here are mouse ones. The sample has other DNA sequences that encode this CDR3 too. Pooled cells of cutaneous lymph node origin were sorted on CD4, CD8alpha, NKG2D, NKG2ACE and other markers. This sequence was found in a C3H/HeJ mouse with alopecia areata. Mouse strain MHC haplotype: H2-k. Sequenced: CD4+ T cells sorted from a lymph node.

The sequenced part of the CDR3 DNA is TGTGCCAGCAGCAGGGGCGCAAACTCC. Protein sequence: CASSRGANS. The whole CDR3 reads CASSRGANSDYTF. This chain uses TRBV13-1 with TRBJ1-2; tentatively, D is TRBD1 (6 bases). The read is 4 residues too short to cover the CDR3 end, so that end is filled in from the germline J gene. The V gene lost 5 bases and the J gene lost 0 bases, with 8 bases spanning the gap. CDR1 and CDR2 (germline): NSHNY, SYGAGN. The CDR3 loop spans 13 amino acids.